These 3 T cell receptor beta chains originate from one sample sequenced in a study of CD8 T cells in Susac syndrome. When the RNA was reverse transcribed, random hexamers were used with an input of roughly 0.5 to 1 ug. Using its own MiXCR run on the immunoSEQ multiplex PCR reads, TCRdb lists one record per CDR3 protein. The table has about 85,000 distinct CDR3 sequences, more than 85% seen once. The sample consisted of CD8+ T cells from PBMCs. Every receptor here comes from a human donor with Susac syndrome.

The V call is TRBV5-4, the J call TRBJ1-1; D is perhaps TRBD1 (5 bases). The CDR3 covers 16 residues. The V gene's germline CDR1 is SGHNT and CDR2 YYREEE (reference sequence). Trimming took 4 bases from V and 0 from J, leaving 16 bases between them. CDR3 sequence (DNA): TGTGCCAGCAGCCGGAGCGACAGTTCCATGAACACTGAAGCTTTCTTT. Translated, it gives CASSRSDSSMNTEAFF.

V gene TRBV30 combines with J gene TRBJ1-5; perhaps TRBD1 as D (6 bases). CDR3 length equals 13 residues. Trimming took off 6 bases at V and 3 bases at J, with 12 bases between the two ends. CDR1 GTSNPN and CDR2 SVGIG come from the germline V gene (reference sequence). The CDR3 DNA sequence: TGTGCCTGTATGGACAGTTACAATCAGCCCCAGCATTTT. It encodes CACMDSYNQPQHF.

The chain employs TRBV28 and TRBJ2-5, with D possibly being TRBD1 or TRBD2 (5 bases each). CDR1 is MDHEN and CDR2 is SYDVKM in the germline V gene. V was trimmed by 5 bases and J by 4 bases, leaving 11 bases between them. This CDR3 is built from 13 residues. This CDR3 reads CASSPPGTETQYF. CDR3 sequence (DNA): TGTGCCAGCAGTCCACCGGGGACAGAGACCCAGTACTTC.